A single sample is the source of the 26 T cell receptor beta chains below, sequenced in a study of T cell repertoires in cytomegalovirus infection. The antigens of these receptors remain unknown. MiXCR was run by TCRdb on the reads, yielding one entry per CDR3 protein. The data show approximately 100,000 distinct CDR3 sequences, around 30% seen once. The specimen was CD8+ T cells from cultured PBMCs, collected from culture after CMV antigen stimulation. Receptor source: a human donor in good health (CMV status not recorded). Some clones in this sample may be carry-over from other donors' samples.

This clonotype was counted between two and nine times. The chain joins TRBV6-5 to TRBJ1-4; the D gene is possibly TRBD1 (5 bases). CDR3 length: 15 amino acids. Trimming cost V 6 bases and J 8 bases, with 19 bases left between them. CDR1 and CDR2 from the germline V gene are MNHEY and SVGAGI. Written as DNA, the CDR3 is TGTGCCAGCAGCCCCGTCAGCTGGGACGGAGAAAAACTGTTTTTT. It translates to CASSPVSWDGEKLFF.

V is TRBV12-3 or TRBV12-4 and J is TRBJ2-2, with 7 bases lining up with TRBD2. This CDR3 is 15 amino acids long. V lost 7 bases to trimming and J lost 1 base; unmatched junction nucleotides: 6. The CDR3 is CASTTGGRNTGELFF. The CDR3 bases are TGTGCCAGCACGACGGGGGGAAGGAACACCGGGGAGCTGTTTTTT.

V gene TRBV12-3 or TRBV12-4 combines with J gene TRBJ2-7; the D is unclear. This CDR3 is built from 11 residues. With 3 bases removed from V and 6 bases from J, the gap between germline ends came to 6 bases. The CDR3 loop is CASSFGLEQYF. As DNA, the CDR3 is TGTGCCAGCAGTTTTGGCCTCGAGCAGTACTTC.

The table lists this clonotype with many counts. V gene TRBV5-1 combines with J gene TRBJ1-1; unclear D gene. Germline CDR1 SGHRS, CDR2 YFSETQ. The CDR3 is 14 amino acids. Trimming pared 4 bases from V and 1 base from J, leaving 11 bases between. CDR3 protein: CASSEGFANTEAFF. CDR3 sequence (DNA): TGCGCCAGCAGCGAAGGGTTCGCGAACACTGAAGCTTTCTTT.

The genes are TRBV12-3 or TRBV12-4 and TRBJ2-7; no clear D. The V end lost 3 bases, the J end lost 6 bases, and 6 bases lay between the germline ends. The CDR3 has 11 residues. CDR3 sequence reads: CASSFSGEQYF. CDR3 DNA sequence: TGTGCCAGCAGTTTTAGTGGCGAGCAGTACTTC.

This chain joins TRBV18 and TRBJ1-5, with unresolved D. The germline CDR1 and CDR2 sequences are KGHSH and LQKENI. This CDR3 has 13 amino acids. Trimming took off 3 bases at V and 7 bases at J, with 10 bases between the two ends. The chain's CDR3 is CASSPHRRQPQHF. The CDR3 DNA reads as TGTGCCAGCTCACCTCACAGACGCCAGCCCCAGCATTTT.

The chain is built from TRBV7-6 and TRBJ2-7, with D tentatively TRBD2 (5 bases). Germline V CDR1 and CDR2: SGHVS, FNYEAQ. The CDR3 contains 13 residues. V was cut by 5 bases and J by 2 bases, with 10 bases left in between. CDR3 nucleotide sequence: TGTGCCAGCAGCCCAGGACTGACCTACGAGCAGTACTTC. It codes for CASSPGLTYEQYF. The whole variable domain, filled in from reference TRBV7-6 and TRBJ2-7, reads GAGVSQSPRYKVTKRGQDVALRCDPISGHVSLYWYRQALGQGPEFLTYFNYEAQQDKSGLPNDRFSAERPEGSISTLTIQRTEQRDSAMYRCASSPGLTYEQYFGPGTRLTVT.

This clonotype was counted only a few times. The chain employs TRBV27 and TRBJ1-5; D perhaps matches TRBD1 (5 bases). This CDR3 contains 15 residues. The V end lost 5 bases, the J end lost 6 bases, and 17 bases lay between the germline ends. Germline CDR1 MNHEY, CDR2 SMNVEV (reference sequence). CDR3 sequence reads: CASSPYSGSGQPQHF. The DNA of the CDR3 is TGTGCCAGCAGTCCTTATTCAGGGTCGGGTCAGCCCCAGCATTTT.

This clonotype was picked up a small number of times. V gene TRBV12-5 combines with J gene TRBJ2-3; the D gene could be TRBD1 or TRBD2 (5 bases each). The germline V gene has CDR1 LGHNT and CDR2 FRNRAP. V was trimmed by 7 bases and J by 7 bases, leaving 12 bases between them. CDR3 length: 12 amino acids. CDR3 loop: CASAPGANTQYF. CDR3 sequence (DNA): TGTGCTAGTGCCCCCGGGGCGAATACGCAGTATTTT.

This clonotype was seen a few times. The rearrangement links TRBV7-9 to TRBJ2-5; D not resolved. V was cut by 2 bases and J by 3 bases, with 25 bases left in between. This CDR3 has 19 residues. CDR1 is SEHNR and CDR2 is FQNEAQ in the germline V gene (reference sequence). The chain's CDR3 is CASSLRSWQSSDKEETQYF. CDR3 sequence (DNA): TGTGCCAGCAGCTTAAGGTCCTGGCAGAGTTCGGATAAGGAAGAGACCCAGTACTTC.

This clonotype was counted ten times or more. The CDR3 sequence is CASSLMGHEQFF. DNA of the CDR3: TGTGCCAGCAGCTTAATGGGGCATGAGCAGTTCTTC. The chain joins TRBV7-9 to TRBJ2-1, with D perhaps TRBD1 (5 bases). This CDR3 is 12 amino acids long. Trimming took off 2 bases at V and 8 bases at J, with 7 bases between the two ends. Germline V CDR1 and CDR2: SEHNR, FQNEAQ (reference sequence).

The table lists this clonotype with many counts. The rearrangement links TRBV12-3 or TRBV12-4 to TRBJ2-3; 11 bases map to TRBD2. Germline trimming cut 5 bases from V and 0 bases from J; bases unmatched to any gene: 1. The CDR3 has 15 amino acids. CDR3 coding DNA: TGTGCCAGCAGTAGACTAGCGGGAAGCACAGATACGCAGTATTTT. Encoded protein: CASSRLAGSTDTQYF.

There are a few counts of this clonotype. The V call is TRBV7-9, the J call TRBJ2-7, with 8 nucleotides matching TRBD2. This CDR3 has 16 amino acids. Germline trimming cut 5 bases from V and 0 bases from J; bases unmatched to any gene: 9. Germline CDR1 and CDR2: SEHNR and FQNEAQ (reference sequence). The CDR3, as DNA: TGTGCCAGCAGCCAGCCGGGGGGGGCATTCTCCTACGAGCAGTACTTC. Its protein product is CASSQPGGAFSYEQYF.

This clonotype was detected ten times or more. The J gene is TRBJ2-2, the V gene TRBV7-8; D is uncertain. The CDR3 has 18 amino acids. Germline-derived CDR1 and CDR2 are SGHVS and FQNEAQ. Trimming stripped 0 bases from V and 1 base from J, with 15 bases between. DNA for the CDR3: TGTGCCAGCAGCTTAGCCCTCTCTAGACGGAGGAACACCGGGGAGCTGTTTTTT. This translates into CASSLALSRRRNTGELFF.

This clonotype was picked up a small number of times. J is TRBJ1-2 and V is TRBV20-1; D might be TRBD1 (5 bases). V lost 6 bases to trimming and J lost 4 bases, with 15 bases between them. Germline CDR1 DFQATT, CDR2 SNEGSKA (reference sequence). This CDR3 contains 13 residues. The CDR3 DNA reads TGCAGTGCCGACAGTTACCTAGGCTATGGCTACACCTTC. Protein product: CSADSYLGYGYTF.

This clonotype was seen a few times. Compared with germline, one end of the junction differs, possibly owing to a read error. The V gene is TRBV5-1, the J gene TRBJ2-3; D possibly matches TRBD1 or TRBD2 (7 bases each). Germline V CDR1 and CDR2: SGHRS, YFSETQ. This CDR3 region has 12 residues. CDR3 protein: CASSWGGTEQYF. DNA for the CDR3: TGCGCTAGCAGCTGGGGGGGGACAGAGCAGTATTTT.

The genes are TRBV28 and TRBJ2-1, with 8 bases identical to TRBD2. The V segment lost 11 bases and the J segment 7 bases; nucleotides outside the gene matches: 4. The CDR3 spans 11 residues. Germline assignment: CDR1 MDHEN and CDR2 SYDVKM. CDR3 nucleotides: TGTGCCGTCGGGGGGGGAAATGAGCAGTTCTTC. Translating gives CAVGGGNEQFF. The full variable domain, completed using reference TRBV28 and TRBJ2-1, is DVKVTQSSRYLVKRTGEKVFLECVQDMDHENMFWYRQDPGLGLRLIYFSYDVKMKEKGDIPEGYSVSREKKERFSLILESASTNQTSMYLCAVGGGNEQFFGPGTRLTVL.

This clonotype was counted ten times or more. This chain joins TRBV27 and TRBJ2-1; 7 bases match TRBD1. The CDR3 has 14 amino acids. Looked up from germline, CDR1 is MNHEY and CDR2 is SMNVEV (reference sequence). The V and J ends lost 6 bases and 6 bases, in that order; junction bases with no gene match: 8. Written as DNA, the CDR3 is TGTGCCAGCAGAAGACCAGGGGGATCCAATGAGCAGTTCTTC. Its translation is CASRRPGGSNEQFF.

This clonotype was seen a few times. As DNA, the CDR3 is TGTGCCACCAGTGATGCGGACAGACCGCCCTACTATGGCTACACCTTC. This encodes CATSDADRPPYYGYTF. This chain joins TRBV24-1 and TRBJ1-2; a weak D match, TRBD1 (6 bases). V lost 3 bases and J 3 bases, leaving 16 bases between the germline ends. Germline assignment: CDR1 KGHDR and CDR2 SFDVKD. This CDR3 has 16 residues.

CDR3 loop: CASSFMRGGEQFF. CDR3 bases: TGTGCCAGCAGCTTCATGCGGGGGGGTGAGCAGTTCTTC. This chain joins TRBV11-2 and TRBJ2-1, with 9 bases lining up with TRBD2. Losses at the gene ends were 3 bases for V and 9 bases for J; bases not matched to a gene: 3. Germline V gives CDR1 SGHAT, CDR2 FQNNGV. The CDR3 is 13 amino acids.

This chain connects TRBV4-1 to TRBJ1-1; D unclear. The CDR3 totals 15 residues. Germline-derived CDR1 and CDR2 are MGHRA and YSYEKL. Trimming took 2 bases from V and 1 from J, leaving 11 bases between them. As DNA, the CDR3 is TGCGCCAGCAGCCAATCTCCGGTAACGAACACTGAAGCTTTCTTT. This encodes CASSQSPVTNTEAFF.

The chain combines TRBV7-2 with TRBJ2-1; 11 bases match TRBD2. V shed 6 bases and J 7 bases; nucleotides not matched to a gene: 8. Germline V gives CDR1 SGHTA, CDR2 FQGNSA. The CDR3 has 15 residues. The CDR3 DNA sequence: TGTGCCAGCAGTAATAGCGGGGGGGCTATTAATGAGCAGTTCTTC. It yields the protein CASSNSGGAINEQFF.

The chain uses TRBV2 and TRBJ2-1; tentative D call: TRBD2 (5 bases). CDR1 is SNHLY, CDR2 FYNNEI, per germline. Deletions cut 4 bases from V and 8 bases from J, with 15 bases between. The CDR3 loop spans 14 amino acids. CDR3: CASSGDSAAHEQFF. The CDR3 DNA reads TGTGCCAGCAGTGGTGATAGCGCGGCGCATGAGCAGTTCTTC.

This clonotype occurred a few times. The V gene is TRBV12-3 or TRBV12-4, the J gene TRBJ1-2; D is undetermined. V dropped 6 bases and J dropped 4 bases, with 12 bases sitting between them. The CDR3 is 13 residues long. The CDR3 sequence is CASRLGLGYGYTF. As DNA, the CDR3 is TGTGCCAGCAGACTAGGTTTGGGCTATGGCTACACCTTC.

This chain links TRBV29-1 with TRBJ1-2; TRBD1 might be the D (5 bases). This CDR3 region has 15 residues. Germline-derived CDR1 and CDR2 are SQVTM and ANQGSEA. V lost 3 bases and J lost 2, with 16 bases in between. The CDR3 is CSVEGGDIPNYGYTF. The DNA for the CDR3 is TGCAGCGTTGAGGGGGGAGACATTCCCAACTATGGCTACACCTTC.

This rearrangement joins TRBV12-3 or TRBV12-4 to TRBJ2-5; tentatively, D is TRBD1 (5 bases). The CDR3 length is 14 residues. V lost 5 bases to trimming and J lost 1 base, with 11 bases between them. As DNA, the CDR3 is TGTGCCAGCAGTCCACTGGACATCCAAGAGACCCAGTACTTC. Translated: CASSPLDIQETQYF.